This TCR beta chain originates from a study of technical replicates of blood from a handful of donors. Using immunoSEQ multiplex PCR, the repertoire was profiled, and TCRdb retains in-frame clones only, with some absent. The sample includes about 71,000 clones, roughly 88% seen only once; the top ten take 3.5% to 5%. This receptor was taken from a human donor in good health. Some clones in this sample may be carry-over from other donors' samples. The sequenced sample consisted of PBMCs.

The CDR3 sequence is CASSFEGVGYTF. In DNA, the CDR3 is TGTGCCAGCAGCTTCGAAGGGGTCGGCTACACCTTC. The chain uses TRBV7-9 and TRBJ1-2; possibly TRBD1 for D (5 bases). The CDR3 consists of 12 residues. V lost 3 bases, J lost 8 bases, and 10 bases lay in between. From germline, CDR1 is SEHNR and CDR2 FQNEAQ (reference sequence).